This paragraph reports one TCR beta chain. Its antigen is unidentified. This sample is drawn from a study of response to subunit inactivated influenza vaccine. Germline CDR1 is DFQATT and CDR2 is SNEGSKA (reference sequence). J lost 2 bases, V lost 3 bases, and 5 bases had no gene match. CDR3 length equals 16 residues. Regarding the study as a whole: With each seasonal influenza vaccination, the authors suggested, few new T cells are recruited.

TCRdb re-analysed the RT-PCR reads in MiXCR, keeping a single row per CDR3 protein. The sample includes hundreds of thousands of distinct CDR3 sequences, 10% to 11% of them seen just once. This receptor was obtained from a man aged 45-60 years who received an inactivated influenza vaccine. Specimen: PBMCs from blood, collected roughly 47 days after vaccination. The V call is TRBV20-1, the J call TRBJ2-1, with 12 nucleotides matching TRBD1. Here the CDR3 reads CSASRGQGATYNEQFF. The CDR3 region has the DNA TGCAGTGCTAGCCGGGGACAGGGGGCCACCTACAATGAGCAGTTCTTC.